The entry that follows covers one T cell receptor (beta chain) sequence. The sample belongs to a study of beta chain features in type 1 diabetes. The whole isolated RNA underwent reverse transcription, so sequencing captured expressed TCRB transcripts. Mean read depth for naive, central memory and regulatory T cell samples was 3.5 million or so reads. Only in-frame clones appear in the TCRdb table, and some are missing; sequencing was by immunoSEQ multiplex PCR. The sample includes about 140,000 clones, roughly 9.3% of them seen just once. CDR1 LNHNV and CDR2 YYDKDF come from the germline V gene (reference sequence). This CDR3 has 14 amino acids. Losses at the gene ends were 9 bases for V and 6 bases for J; bases not matched to a gene: 8.

The source material was central memory CD4+ T cells from blood. This rearrangement joins TRBV15 to TRBJ2-1, with 10 bases matching TRBD1. This clonotype was obtained from a woman aged 40-49 years in good health. The CDR3: CATTGGGILNEQFF. The CDR3 DNA sequence: TGTGCCACGACAGGGGGCGGGATACTCAATGAGCAGTTCTTC.